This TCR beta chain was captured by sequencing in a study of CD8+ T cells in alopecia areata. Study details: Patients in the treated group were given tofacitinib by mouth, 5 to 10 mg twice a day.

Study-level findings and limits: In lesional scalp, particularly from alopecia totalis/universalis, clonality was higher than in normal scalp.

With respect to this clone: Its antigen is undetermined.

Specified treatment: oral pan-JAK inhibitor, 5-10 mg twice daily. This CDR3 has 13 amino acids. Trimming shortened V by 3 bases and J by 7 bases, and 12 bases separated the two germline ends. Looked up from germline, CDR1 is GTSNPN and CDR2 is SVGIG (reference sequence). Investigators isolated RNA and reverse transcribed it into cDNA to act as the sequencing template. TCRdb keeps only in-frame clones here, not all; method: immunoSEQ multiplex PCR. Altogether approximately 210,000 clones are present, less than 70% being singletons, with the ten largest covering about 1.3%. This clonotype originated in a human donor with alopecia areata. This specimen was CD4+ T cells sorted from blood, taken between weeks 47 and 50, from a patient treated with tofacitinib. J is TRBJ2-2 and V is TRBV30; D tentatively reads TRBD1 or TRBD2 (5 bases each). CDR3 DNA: TGTGCCTGGAGCCCCCAGGGAGTCGGGGAGCTGTTTTTT. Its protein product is CAWSPQGVGELFF.